The 14 T cell receptor beta chains reported below all come from one sample, sequenced in a study of blood T cell repertoires in COVID-19. Clones were sequenced by immunoSEQ multiplex PCR, and TCRdb holds only the in-frame ones, with some missing. The sample has 200,000 or so clones, around 87% seen once. Material for sequencing was PBMCs or T cells enriched from blood (not recorded which). The receptors derive from a man aged 25 to 40 in a cohort exposed to, infected with or recovered from COVID-19 (not recorded which).

The gene calls are TRBV11-2 and TRBJ2-2; 14 bases align to TRBD2. Trimming took 5 bases from V and 3 from J; bases not matched to a gene: 11. The CDR3 contains 19 residues. Germline V gene sequence: CDR1 SGHAT, CDR2 FQNNGV. The CDR3 spells CASSIRLAGGIRDTGELFF. In DNA form, the CDR3 reads TGTGCCAGCAGCATTAGACTAGCGGGAGGGATTCGGGACACCGGGGAGCTGTTTTTT.

This clone was seen only a few times. V and J are TRBV28 and TRBJ1-5, with 8 bases identical to TRBD1. Germline lookup yields CDR1 MDHEN and CDR2 SYDVKM. The CDR3 is 13 amino acids. J lost 4 bases, V lost 7 bases, and 3 bases had no gene match. The CDR3 coding sequence is TGTGCCAGCAACCGACAGGGGAATCAGCCCCAGCATTTT. This encodes CASNRQGNQPQHF.

CDR3 amino acids: CASSRVRNTEAFF. Written as DNA, the CDR3 is TGTGCCAGCAGTCGCGTTAGGAACACTGAAGCTTTCTTT. The rearrangement links TRBV28 to TRBJ1-1; no clear D. The germline V gene has CDR1 MDHEN and CDR2 SYDVKM. The CDR3 consists of 13 residues. Trimming cost V 5 bases and J 1 base, with 8 bases left between them.

The DNA of the CDR3 is TGCGCCAGCAGCTTGAGTGGAGGGTCGAGTGGATATTTT. This encodes CASSLSGGSSGYF. The chain is built from TRBV5-1 and TRBJ2-3; D possibly corresponds to TRBD2 (6 bases). Germline V CDR1 and CDR2: SGHRS, YFSETQ. The CDR3 has 13 amino acids. V lost 1 base to trimming and J lost 15 bases, with 18 bases between them. Complete variable domain (other parts from reference TRBV5-1 and TRBJ2-3): KAGVTQTPRYLIKTRGQQVTLSCSPISGHRSVSWYQQTPGQGLQFLFEYFSETQRNKGNFPGRFSGRQFSNSRSEMNVSTLELGDSALYLCASSLSGGSSGYFGPGTRLTVL.

The genes are TRBV9 and TRBJ1-1, with D hard to call. From germline, CDR1 is SGDLS and CDR2 YYNGEE. This CDR3 contains 14 residues. V gave up 4 bases and J gave up 1 base, with 11 bases separating them. The CDR3 DNA follows: TGTGCCAGCAGCCCAAGACAACGGAACACTGAAGCTTTCTTT. This codes for CASSPRQRNTEAFF.

The chain has TRBV7-9 and TRBJ2-3, with 7 bases identical to TRBD2. V shed 0 bases, J shed 2 bases, and the junction held 2 bases outside the gene matches. The CDR3 has 15 residues. The germline CDR1 and CDR2 sequences are SEHNR and FQNEAQ (reference sequence). CDR3 loop: CASSLASGLTDTQYF. The DNA for the CDR3 is TGTGCCAGCAGCTTAGCTAGCGGGCTCACAGATACGCAGTATTTT. Complete variable domain (other parts from reference TRBV7-9 and TRBJ2-3): DTGVSQNPRHKITKRGQNVTFRCDPISEHNRLYWYRQTLGQGPEFLTYFQNEAQLEKSRLLSDRFSAERPKGSFSTLEIQRTEQGDSAMYLCASSLASGLTDTQYFGPGTRLTVL.

The CDR3: CASSHGIRRWGYNEQFF. The CDR3 bases are TGTGCCAGCAGCCATGGCATTCGGAGGTGGGGATACAATGAGCAGTTCTTC. The gene calls are TRBV14 and TRBJ2-1; perhaps TRBD2 as D (5 bases). Deletions cut 3 bases from V and 4 bases from J, with 19 bases between. The CDR3 contains 17 residues. CDR1 is SGHDN and CDR2 is FVKESK in the germline V gene.

This chain uses TRBV28 with TRBJ1-3; D is possibly TRBD1 (6 bases). The germline gives CDR1 MDHEN, CDR2 SYDVKM. This CDR3 region has 13 residues. Trimming removed 7 bases from V and 4 bases from J, with 11 bases in between. The chain's CDR3 is CASKQGTGNTIYF. The DNA of the CDR3 is TGTGCCAGCAAACAGGGTACAGGAAACACCATATATTTT.

V usage is TRBV5-1 and J usage is TRBJ2-1, with 8 nucleotides matching TRBD1. V was clipped by 0 bases and J by 9 bases; unmatched bases: 8. The CDR3 contains 15 residues. The germline V gene has CDR1 SGHRS and CDR2 YFSETQ. The CDR3 region is CASSLETTGAGEQFF. CDR3 coding DNA: TGCGCCAGCAGCTTGGAGACGACAGGGGCGGGTGAGCAGTTCTTC.

The rearrangement uses TRBV28 and TRBJ2-6; maybe TRBD1 (6 bases). The CDR3 sequence is 18 residues long. Trimming cost V 6 bases and J 2 bases, with 20 bases left between them. Germline V CDR1 and CDR2: MDHEN, SYDVKM. CDR3 sequence: CASRPPGGGAPGANVLTF. CDR3 sequence (DNA): TGTGCCAGCAGACCCCCCGGTGGGGGCGCCCCTGGGGCCAACGTCCTGACTTTC. Together with reference TRBV28 and TRBJ2-6, the CDR3 gives the full variable domain: DVKVTQSSRYLVKRTGEKVFLECVQDMDHENMFWYRQDPGLGLRLIYFSYDVKMKEKGDIPEGYSVSREKKERFSLILESASTNQTSMYLCASRPPGGGAPGANVLTFGAGSRLTVL.

V is TRBV5-8 and J is TRBJ1-4; weak D call: TRBD1 (5 bases). The germline V gene encodes CDR1 SGHTS and CDR2 YDEGEE. The CDR3 sequence is 15 residues long. V was pared by 4 bases and J by 7 bases, with 17 bases between. The CDR3 sequence is CASSVLQGRGEKLFF. CDR3 nucleotide sequence: TGTGCCAGCAGCGTTCTGCAGGGCCGAGGTGAAAAACTGTTTTTT.

The chain couples TRBV19 to TRBJ1-6; perhaps TRBD1 as D (5 bases). V lost 6 bases and J lost 3, with 18 bases in between. Per the germline V gene, CDR1 is LNHDA and CDR2 is SQIVND (reference sequence). The CDR3 has 17 residues. CDR3 amino acids: CASSPLPTENYNSPLHF. Written as DNA, the CDR3 is TGTGCCAGTAGCCCCCTCCCGACAGAGAACTATAATTCACCCCTCCACTTT. Complete variable domain (other parts from reference TRBV19 and TRBJ1-6): DGGITQSPKYLFRKEGQNVTLSCEQNLNHDAMYWYRQDPGQGLRLIYYSQIVNDFQKGDIAEGYSVSREKKESFPLTVTSAQKNPTAFYLCASSPLPTENYNSPLHFGNGTRLTVT.

V usage is TRBV5-1 and J usage is TRBJ2-2, with TRBD1 identical over 8 bases. CDR3 size: 15 residues. J gave up 0 bases and V 2 bases, and 0 bases lay outside the gene matches. The germline gives CDR1 SGHRS, CDR2 YFSETQ. The CDR3 here is CASSLQGANTGELFF. CDR3 DNA sequence: TGCGCCAGCAGCTTACAGGGGGCGAACACCGGGGAGCTGTTTTTT.

The chain joins TRBV11-2 to TRBJ1-4; a possible D gene is TRBD1 (6 bases). Germline assignment: CDR1 SGHAT and CDR2 FQNNGV. The CDR3 loop spans 16 amino acids. V lost 7 bases to trimming and J lost 8 bases, with 23 bases between them. CDR3 loop: CASTQNTGGLGEKLFF. In DNA, the CDR3 is TGTGCCAGCACCCAAAACACGGGGGGCTTGGGCGAAAAACTGTTTTTT. The full variable domain, its missing parts supplied by reference TRBV11-2 and TRBJ1-4, is EAGVAQSPRYKIIEKRQSVAFWCNPISGHATLYWYQQILGQGPKLLIQFQNNGVVDDSQLPKDRFSAERLKGVDSTLKIQPAKLEDSAVYLCASTQNTGGLGEKLFFGSGTQLSVL.